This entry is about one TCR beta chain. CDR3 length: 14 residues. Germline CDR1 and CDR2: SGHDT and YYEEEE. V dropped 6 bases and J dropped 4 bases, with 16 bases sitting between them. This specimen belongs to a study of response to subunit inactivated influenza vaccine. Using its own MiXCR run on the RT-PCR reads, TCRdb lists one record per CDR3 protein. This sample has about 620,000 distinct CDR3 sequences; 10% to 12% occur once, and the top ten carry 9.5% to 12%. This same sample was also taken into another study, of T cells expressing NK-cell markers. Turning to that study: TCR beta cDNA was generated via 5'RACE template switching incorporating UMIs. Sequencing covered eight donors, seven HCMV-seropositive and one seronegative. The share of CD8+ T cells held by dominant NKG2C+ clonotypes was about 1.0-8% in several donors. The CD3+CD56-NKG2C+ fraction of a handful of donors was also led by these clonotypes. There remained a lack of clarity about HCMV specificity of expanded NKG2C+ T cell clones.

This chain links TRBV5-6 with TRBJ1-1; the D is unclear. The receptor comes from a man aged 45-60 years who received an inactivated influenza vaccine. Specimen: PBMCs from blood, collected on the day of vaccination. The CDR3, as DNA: TGTGCCAGCACCTGGGCTCAAACGGGCACTGAAGCTTTCTTT. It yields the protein CASTWAQTGTEAFF. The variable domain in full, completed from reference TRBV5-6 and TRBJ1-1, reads DAGVTQSPTHLIKTRGQQVTLRCSPKSGHDTVSWYQQALGQGPQFIFQYYEEEERQRGNFPDRFSGHQFPNYSSELNVNALLLGDSALYLCASTWAQTGTEAFFGQGTRLTVV.